These 4 T cell receptor beta chains were all obtained from the same sample, sequenced in a study of response to subunit inactivated influenza vaccine. TCRdb re-derived calls from the RT-PCR reads in MiXCR, one entry per CDR3 protein. The repertoire holds hundreds of thousands of distinct CDR3 sequences, less than 15% seen once, with 7.5% to 8% in the top ten. Sequencing was performed on PBMCs from blood, taken less than 15 days before vaccination. These TCRs come from a man in his forties or fifties who received an inactivated influenza vaccine.

This clonotype was seen a handful of times. The chain uses TRBV5-1 and TRBJ1-6; 10 bases fit TRBD1. J lost 8 bases, V lost 4 bases, and 3 bases had no gene match. CDR1 is SGHRS and CDR2 is YFSETQ in the germline V gene. The CDR3 covers 14 residues. The CDR3 region has the DNA TGCGCCAGCAGCCCCGGACAGGGGGATTCACCCCTCCACTTT. This gives the protein CASSPGQGDSPLHF.

The genes are TRBV27 and TRBJ2-1, with D possibly being TRBD1 or TRBD2 (6 bases each). The V gene's germline CDR1 is MNHEY and CDR2 SMNVEV (reference sequence). V lost 1 base and J lost 9, with 16 bases in between. There are 15 residues in the CDR3. The CDR3 bases are TGTGCCAGCAGTTTATTGCGAGTGGGGGGCGGTGAGCAGTTCTTC. This sequence encodes CASSLLRVGGGEQFF.

The chain has TRBV19 and TRBJ2-3; D is unclear. V was clipped by 5 bases and J by 5 bases, with 14 bases between them. Germline V lookup: CDR1 LNHDA, CDR2 SQIVND (reference sequence). The CDR3 loop spans 14 amino acids. The CDR3 sequence is CASSPGWYGDTQYF. The CDR3 region has the DNA TGTGCCAGTAGTCCGGGCTGGTACGGAGATACGCAGTATTTT.

V gene TRBV20-1 combines with J gene TRBJ2-7; 8 bases agree with TRBD1. V dropped 6 bases and J dropped 5; count of bases not matched to a gene: 3. The CDR3 covers 11 residues. Germline V lookup: CDR1 DFQATT, CDR2 SNEGSKA (reference sequence). CDR3 protein: CSADRVDEQYF. Written as DNA, the CDR3 is TGCAGTGCGGACAGGGTGGACGAGCAGTACTTC.